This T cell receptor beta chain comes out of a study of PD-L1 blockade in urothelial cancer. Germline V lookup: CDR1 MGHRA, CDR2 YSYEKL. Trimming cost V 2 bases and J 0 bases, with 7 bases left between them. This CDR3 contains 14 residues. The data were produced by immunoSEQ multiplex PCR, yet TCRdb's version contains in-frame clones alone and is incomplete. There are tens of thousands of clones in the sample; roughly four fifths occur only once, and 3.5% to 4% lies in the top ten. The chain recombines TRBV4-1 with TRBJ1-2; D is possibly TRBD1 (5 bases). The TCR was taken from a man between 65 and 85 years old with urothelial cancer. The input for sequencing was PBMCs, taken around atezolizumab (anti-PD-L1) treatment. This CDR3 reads CASSQLTANYGYTF. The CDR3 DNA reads TGCGCCAGCAGCCAATTGACAGCTAACTATGGCTACACCTTC.